These 25 T cell receptor beta chains came from one sample sequenced in a study of response to subunit inactivated influenza vaccine. TCRdb processed the RT-PCR reads anew with MiXCR; each CDR3 protein has one entry. The sample yields about 650,000 distinct CDR3 sequences, 12% to 15% seen once. Sequencing used PBMCs from blood, obtained 14 to 15 days before vaccination. These receptors were collected from a man over 45 who received an inactivated influenza vaccine.

As DNA, the CDR3 is TGTGCCAGCAGCAGTATACTAGCGGGGTACGAGCAGTACTTC. Its protein product is CASSSILAGYEQYF. This rearrangement joins TRBV7-2 to TRBJ2-7, with 10 bases that match TRBD2. The CDR3 loop spans 14 amino acids. The ends lost 5 bases at V and 4 bases at J; junction bases unmatched: 5. From germline, CDR1 is SGHTA and CDR2 FQGNSA.

This clonotype was picked up a small number of times. V usage is TRBV5-1 and J usage is TRBJ2-1; D is possibly TRBD2 (5 bases). From germline, CDR1 is SGHRS and CDR2 YFSETQ. The CDR3 contains 15 residues. Between the trimmed V and J ends, which lost 0 bases and 8 bases, there was a span of 15 bases. CDR3 in amino acids: CASSLGLAERYEQFF. Written as DNA, the CDR3 is TGCGCCAGCAGCTTGGGCCTAGCAGAAAGGTATGAGCAGTTCTTC.

J is TRBJ1-3 and V is TRBV7-9; 9 positions match TRBD1. The germline gives CDR1 SEHNR, CDR2 FQNEAQ (reference sequence). The CDR3 has 15 amino acids. With V trimmed by 3 bases and J by 8 bases, 8 bases remained unmatched. The CDR3 DNA sequence: TGTGCCAGCAGCTTTTCGGGACAGGGACTGTACACCATATATTTT. This encodes CASSFSGQGLYTIYF.

V usage is TRBV20-1 and J usage is TRBJ1-1, with a tentative D call TRBD1 (5 bases). This CDR3 region has 12 residues. The germline V gene has CDR1 DFQATT and CDR2 SNEGSKA (reference sequence). V lost 7 bases and J lost 2, with 11 bases in between. The CDR3, as DNA: TGCAGTGTCTGGGGGGGAAACACTGAAGCTTTCTTT. Its translation is CSVWGGNTEAFF.

The chain links TRBV28 to TRBJ1-2, with D perhaps TRBD1 (5 bases). Germline CDR1 and CDR2: MDHEN and SYDVKM. V was shortened by 2 bases and J by 8 bases, with 18 bases between the two germline ends. The CDR3 is made up of 15 amino acids. The CDR3 DNA sequence: TGTGCCAGCAGTTTAGATCGACAGCCCCTGCGAGGCTACACCTTC. Protein: CASSLDRQPLRGYTF.

This clonotype was observed a few times. CDR3 bases: TGCAGTGCTAGAGAATTCGTTCGGACAGCGAGCTCCTACAATGAGCAGTTCTTC. Its translation is CSAREFVRTASSYNEQFF. V gene TRBV20-1 combines with J gene TRBJ2-1; maybe TRBD1 (6 bases). Trimming removed 0 bases at V and 0 bases at J, with 18 bases between. CDR3 length: 18 residues. Germline-derived CDR1 and CDR2 are DFQATT and SNEGSKA (reference sequence).

This clonotype was detected only a few times. The genes are TRBV10-3 and TRBJ2-7; D ambiguous. Germline assignment: CDR1 ENHRY and CDR2 SYGVKD. The CDR3 has 12 amino acids. Trimming cost V 5 bases and J 6 bases, with 11 bases left between them. In nucleotides, the CDR3 is TGTGCCATCAGTCCGACTGGCCGCGAGCAGTACTTC. Amino acid sequence: CAISPTGREQYF.

The table lists this clonotype with a few counts. The V and J genes are TRBV3-1 and TRBJ1-2; D might be TRBD1 (6 bases). The CDR3 runs to 15 residues. The germline CDR1 and CDR2 sequences are LGHDT and YNNKEL (reference sequence). Trimming removed 0 bases from V and 2 bases from J, with 10 bases in between. CDR3 sequence reads: CASSQDPGDNYGYTF. CDR3 coding DNA: TGTGCCAGCAGCCAAGACCCAGGGGACAACTATGGCTACACCTTC.

V gene TRBV4-2 combines with J gene TRBJ2-5; D is unresolved. The germline V gene encodes CDR1 LGHNA and CDR2 YNFKEQ. The V end lost 0 bases, the J end lost 2 bases, and 10 bases lay between the germline ends. The length of the CDR3 is 15 residues. The CDR3 DNA sequence: TGTGCCAGCAGCCAAGATATGGCCTTGCAAGAGACCCAGTACTTC. It is translated as CASSQDMALQETQYF.

This clonotype was recorded a few times. The chain couples TRBV4-2 to TRBJ2-1; 7 bases are shared with TRBD2. This CDR3 spans 14 amino acids. V lost 0 bases, J lost 8 bases, and 4 bases stayed unmatched. From germline, CDR1 is LGHNA and CDR2 YNFKEQ. CDR3 bases: TGTGCCAGCAGCCAAGATATGACTAGCCATGAGCAGTTCTTC. Translated, it gives CASSQDMTSHEQFF.

The table lists this clonotype with a few counts. V gene TRBV10-1 combines with J gene TRBJ2-3, with 7 bases aligning to TRBD1. Losses at the gene ends were 0 bases for V and 4 bases for J; bases not matched to a gene: 7. CDR3 size: 16 residues. Germline lookup yields CDR1 WNHNN and CDR2 SYGVQD (reference sequence). CDR3 sequence (DNA): TGCGCCAGCAGTGAGTCGACAGGGAAAGGTTCAGATACGCAGTATTTT. Translating it yields CASSESTGKGSDTQYF.

A few counts support this clonotype. The chain couples TRBV3-1 to TRBJ2-3; 9 nucleotides align to TRBD2. The CDR3 loop spans 15 amino acids. The V and J ends lost 1 base and 10 bases, in that order; junction bases with no gene match: 9. Per the germline V gene, CDR1 is LGHDT and CDR2 is YNNKEL (reference sequence). CDR3 sequence (DNA): TGTGCCAGCAGCCAAGCCGGGACTAGCATCGATCCGCAGTATTTT. Its translation is CASSQAGTSIDPQYF.

This clonotype appeared many times. The chain has TRBV29-1 and TRBJ2-1; possibly TRBD2 for D (5 bases). This CDR3 is 12 amino acids long. The V and J ends lost 7 bases and 5 bases respectively, with 12 bases between them. Germline CDR1 reads SQVTM; CDR2 reads ANQGSEA. The CDR3 is CSAEGNNNEQFF. CDR3 nucleotides: TGCAGCGCCGAGGGTAATAACAATGAGCAGTTCTTC.

In this sample, this clonotype turned up a few times. The V call is TRBV7-8, the J call TRBJ1-5, with a tentative D call TRBD1 (6 bases). The germline gives CDR1 SGHVS, CDR2 FQNEAQ. This CDR3 comprises 15 residues. Trimming took 5 bases from V and 7 from J, leaving 18 bases between them. CDR3 in DNA: TGTGCCAGCAGCCCTGAAAGGGGGGTCCGACAGCCCCAGCATTTT. Amino acid sequence: CASSPERGVRQPQHF.

The chain has TRBV4-3 and TRBJ2-5, with a possible D match to TRBD2 (5 bases). From germline, CDR1 is LGHNA and CDR2 YSLEER. The CDR3 covers 16 residues. V was cut by 4 bases and J by 5 bases, with 20 bases left in between. The CDR3 nucleotides are TGCGCCAGCAGCCCAGAGGGCAGCGTCACCGGGGAGACCCAGTACTTC. Its protein product is CASSPEGSVTGETQYF.

This clonotype was seen a few times. V is TRBV2 and J is TRBJ2-1; 7 bases are a match to TRBD1. The CDR3 consists of 14 residues. Trimming took 7 bases from V and 0 from J; bases not matched to a gene: 3. Looked up from germline, CDR1 is SNHLY and CDR2 is FYNNEI. The chain's CDR3 is CASNRGSSYNEQFF. CDR3 nucleotide sequence: TGTGCCAGCAACAGGGGCAGCTCCTACAATGAGCAGTTCTTC.

The chain is built from TRBV7-6 and TRBJ1-2; 7 nucleotides align to TRBD1. V was pared by 2 bases and J by 2 bases, with 5 bases of the junction left unmatched. CDR1 is SGHVS, CDR2 FNYEAQ, per germline. This CDR3 region has 15 residues. Here the CDR3 reads CASSLTATGNYGYTF. In DNA, the CDR3 is TGTGCCAGCAGCTTAACCGCGACAGGGAACTATGGCTACACCTTC. Full variable domain (rest looked up from reference TRBV7-6 and TRBJ1-2): GAGVSQSPRYKVTKRGQDVALRCDPISGHVSLYWYRQALGQGPEFLTYFNYEAQQDKSGLPNDRFSAERPEGSISTLTIQRTEQRDSAMYRCASSLTATGNYGYTFGSGTRLTVV.

The chain couples TRBV28 to TRBJ2-3, with 7 bases that match TRBD2. With V trimmed by 3 bases and J by 2 bases, 5 bases remained unmatched. This CDR3 has 15 residues. Germline V gene lookup returns CDR1 MDHEN and CDR2 SYDVKM. The CDR3 loop is CASSFGGGTTDTQYF. CDR3 DNA: TGTGCCAGCAGTTTTGGGGGGGGAACCACAGATACGCAGTATTTT.

The chain has TRBV19 and TRBJ2-1; D possibly uses TRBD1 or TRBD2 (5 bases each). The V end lost 2 bases, the J end lost 8 bases, and 13 bases lay between the germline ends. The CDR3 is made up of 14 amino acids. Germline V lookup: CDR1 LNHDA, CDR2 SQIVND (reference sequence). The CDR3 loop reads CASSIYRRTHEQFF. The DNA for the CDR3 is TGTGCCAGTAGTATATACAGGAGGACGCATGAGCAGTTCTTC.

The chain employs TRBV7-2 and TRBJ2-7; 8 positions match TRBD2. Germline lookup yields CDR1 SGHTA and CDR2 FQGNSA. The CDR3 sequence is 15 residues long. V gave up 4 bases and J gave up 2 bases; unmatched junction bases: 7. CDR3 in amino acids: CASSSSTGGPYEQYF. Here the CDR3 DNA reads TGTGCCAGCAGCTCGTCCACGGGAGGGCCCTACGAGCAGTACTTC.

The chain is built from TRBV4-2 and TRBJ2-1, with 9 nucleotides matching TRBD2. The CDR3 consists of 17 residues. The V gene end was trimmed by 1 base and the J gene end by 5 bases; junction bases not matched to a gene: 9. The germline gives CDR1 LGHNA, CDR2 YNFKEQ. This CDR3 reads CASSQVTTASGNNEQFF. CDR3 DNA sequence: TGTGCCAGCAGCCAAGTTACTACGGCTAGCGGGAACAATGAGCAGTTCTTC.

The chain recombines TRBV6-2 or TRBV6-3 with TRBJ1-2; D unresolved. From germline, CDR1 is MNHEY and CDR2 SVGEGT. Trimming removed 6 bases from V and 7 bases from J, with 9 bases in between. The CDR3 runs to 11 residues. Here the CDR3 reads CASRSTAGYTF. The CDR3 DNA reads TGTGCCAGCAGAAGCACCGCTGGCTACACCTTC.

This clonotype was seen many times. The genes are TRBV5-6 and TRBJ2-1; 10 bases match TRBD2. The ends lost 4 bases at V and 0 bases at J; junction bases unmatched: 7. CDR3 length: 17 residues. The germline CDR1 and CDR2 sequences are SGHDT and YYEEEE. CDR3 in DNA: TGTGCCAGCAGCCCCGGACTAGCGGAAAGCTCCTACAATGAGCAGTTCTTC. This sequence encodes CASSPGLAESSYNEQFF.

The rearrangement joins TRBV9 to TRBJ2-1; TRBD2 agrees at 7 bases. Germline-derived CDR1 and CDR2 are SGDLS and YYNGEE. Germline trimming cut 0 bases from V and 3 bases from J; bases unmatched to any gene: 6. This CDR3 comprises 16 residues. The CDR3 DNA is TGTGCCAGCAGCGTAGCTCCTAGCGGAATCTACAATGAGCAGTTCTTC. Translation gives CASSVAPSGIYNEQFF.

Note on this clonotype: A much larger clone is a single base away; this may be a read error. The rearrangement joins TRBV4-1 to TRBJ2-3, with D perhaps TRBD1 (6 bases). Germline CDR1 reads MGHRA; CDR2 reads YSYEKL. The CDR3 consists of 14 residues. The CDR3 DNA reads TGCGTCAGCAGCCAACCTCCACAGGGAGATACGCAGTATTTT. Its translation is CVSSQPPQGDTQYF.